This T cell receptor beta chain was recovered during a study of beta chain features in type 1 diabetes. As for the study in general: Age, gender and cell yields were alike across patients and healthy donors. Study-wide results and caveats: People with Type 1 diabetes carried modestly yet significantly shorter TCRB CDR3s in all four CD4+ subsets. Small HLA sub-analyses could not settle whether HLA shapes TCRB rearrangement. PCR, the amplification step, might favor shorter templates, equally in patients and controls. Lower insertion and higher deletion counts appeared at VDJ junctions in type 1 diabetes patients.

Of note for this clone: The antigen is undetermined.

With 3 bases removed from V and 1 base from J, the gap between germline ends came to 6 bases. The CDR3 runs to 13 residues. Germline V lookup: CDR1 SGHTA, CDR2 FQGNSA. The study reverse transcribed the entire isolated RNA, so it sequenced expressed TCRB transcripts. Here immunoSEQ multiplex PCR was the method, and the copy in TCRdb shows in-frame clones only, minus some. The top ten clones hold 0.015% to 0.02% of a sample with some 290,000 clones, approximately 14% of them seen once. This TCR came from a man aged 30 to 45 with type 1 diabetes. Material for sequencing was naive CD4+ T cells from blood. The V and J genes are TRBV7-2 and TRBJ2-5; D call uncertain. CDR3 DNA sequence: TGTGCCAGCAGCTTGAGTTTCCAAGAGACCCAGTACTTC. It translates to CASSLSFQETQYF.